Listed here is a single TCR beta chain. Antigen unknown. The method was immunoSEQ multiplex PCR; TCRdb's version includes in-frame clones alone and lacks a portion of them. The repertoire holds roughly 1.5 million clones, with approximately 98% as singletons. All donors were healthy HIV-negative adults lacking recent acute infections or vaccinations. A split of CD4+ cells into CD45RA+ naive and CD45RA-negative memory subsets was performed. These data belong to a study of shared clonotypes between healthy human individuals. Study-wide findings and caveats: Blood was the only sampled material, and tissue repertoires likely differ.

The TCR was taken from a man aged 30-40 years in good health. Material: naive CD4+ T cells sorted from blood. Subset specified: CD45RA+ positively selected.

Here the CDR3 reads CASSLGRVKSTGELFF. The CDR3 region has the DNA TGTGCCAGCAGCTTAGGCAGGGTAAAATCCACCGGGGAGCTGTTTTTT. This chain joins TRBV7-2 and TRBJ2-2; D is possibly TRBD1 (5 bases). Trimming took 1 base from V and 4 from J, leaving 13 bases between them. This CDR3 spans 16 amino acids. CDR1 SGHTA and CDR2 FQGNSA come from the germline V gene.